This TCR beta chain stems from a study of PD-L1 blockade in urothelial cancer. Study-level information: A median of about 140,000 T cells was found in the blood samples.

Specified time point: pretreatment peripheral blood. Study-level points and caveats: Sub-median blood TCR clonality before treatment predicted longer survival. It was durable-benefit patients whose tumor-associated blood clones expanded more at 3 weeks.

CDR3 length: 16 amino acids. Germline values: CDR1 MNHNY, CDR2 SVGAGI (reference sequence). V was cut by 0 bases and J by 3 bases, with 14 bases left in between. Synthetic analogs of TCR templates were spiked into every PCR. Clones were read by immunoSEQ multiplex PCR, and TCRdb kept only the in-frame ones, dropping some. The sample includes tens of thousands of clones, 82% seen only once; the top ten take roughly 7.1%. Remarks on this clone: Its antigen is not identified.

The TCR was taken from a man in his sixties with urothelial cancer. The V and J genes are TRBV6-6 and TRBJ1-2; TRBD1 might be the D (5 bases). Specimen: PBMCs, collected around atezolizumab (anti-PD-L1) treatment. CDR3 residues: CASSYSRTRGDYGYTF. The CDR3, as DNA: TGTGCCAGCAGTTACTCCCGGACACGGGGGGACTATGGCTACACCTTC.